This entry describes one T cell receptor (beta chain). Its antigen is currently unknown. This sample is drawn from a study of T-cell reconstitution after alpha-beta-depleted transplantation in children. Overall study results and limits: Reportedly, roughly two months post-transplant, alpha-beta T cells arose from several hundred expanded graft clones.

Preparation of the TCRbeta library involved a method that used unique molecular identifiers. TCRdb itself ran the PCR reads through MiXCR, one entry per CDR3 protein. The data show some 440,000 distinct CDR3 sequences, around 15% seen once. The CDR3 covers 15 residues. The V end was cut by 0 bases, the J end by 0 bases, with 9 bases between. CDR1 is LNHNV, CDR2 YYDKDF, per germline (reference sequence). The receptor was isolated from a boy in the first two years of life who had a stem cell transplant for Wiskott-Aldrich syndrome, so the T cells may come from the graft donor. J is TRBJ2-7 and V is TRBV15, with a possible D match to TRBD2 (5 bases). The sample was PBMCs, mostly from graft donor cells, taken 360 days after TCRalphabeta/CD19-depleted stem cell transplant. The CDR3, as DNA: TGTGCCACCAGCAGAGATTCGGGGAGCTCCTACGAGCAGTACTTC. This encodes CATSRDSGSSYEQYF. The full variable domain, completed using reference TRBV15 and TRBJ2-7, is DAMVIQNPRYQVTQFGKPVTLSCSQTLNHNVMYWYQQKSSQAPKLLFHYYDKDFNNEADTPDNFQSRRPNTSFCFLDIRSPGLGDTAMYLCATSRDSGSSYEQYFGPGTRLTVT.